The 13 T cell receptor beta chains in this list originate from one sample, sequenced in a study of CD8 T cells in Susac syndrome. RNA amounts of roughly 0.5 to 1 ug underwent reverse transcription with random hexamers. One entry per CDR3 protein, called by TCRdb with MiXCR from the immunoSEQ multiplex PCR reads. The table includes around 120,000 distinct CDR3 sequences, approximately 94% detected once. Material: CD4+ T cells from PBMCs. These receptors all come from a human donor with multiple sclerosis.

The chain joins TRBV7-3 to TRBJ1-2; D gene ambiguous. Germline CDR1 and CDR2: SGHTA and FQGTGA. The CDR3 is 14 residues long. V was pared by 5 bases and J by 3 bases, with 13 bases between. This chain's CDR3 is CASSVGGGHYGYTF. The CDR3 coding sequence is TGTGCCAGCAGCGTCGGAGGAGGGCACTATGGCTACACCTTC. Filled out from reference TRBV7-3 and TRBJ1-2, the complete variable domain reads GAGVSQTPSNKVTEKGKYVELRCDPISGHTALYWYRQSLGQGPEFLIYFQGTGAADDSGLPNDRFFAVRPEGSVSTLKIQRTERGDSAVYLCASSVGGGHYGYTFGSGTRLTVV.

This chain connects TRBV12-3 or TRBV12-4 to TRBJ1-3; no reliable D call. This CDR3 has 15 amino acids. Trimming took 3 bases from V and 0 from J, leaving 9 bases between them. CDR3 region: CASSFKAGSGNTIYF. CDR3 bases: TGTGCCAGCAGTTTTAAGGCAGGCTCTGGAAACACCATATATTTT.

The chain has TRBV6-6 and TRBJ1-2; D is unclear. CDR1 and CDR2 (germline): MNHNY, SVGAGI (reference sequence). CDR3 length: 13 amino acids. V lost 2 bases and J 8 bases, leaving 12 bases between the germline ends. The CDR3 DNA is TGTGCCAGCAGTTACGGGGTAACGGGAGGCTACACCTTC. Its translation is CASSYGVTGGYTF.

The V and J genes are TRBV3-1 and TRBJ1-1, with D perhaps matching TRBD1 (5 bases). This CDR3 is 16 amino acids long. Per germline, CDR1 LGHDT and CDR2 YNNKEL (reference sequence). Trimming took 0 bases from V and 4 from J, leaving 15 bases between them. The CDR3 DNA sequence: TGTGCCAGCAGCCAAGATCGTGGGGCGCGGAGCACTGAAGCTTTCTTT. This sequence encodes CASSQDRGARSTEAFF.

The rearrangement joins TRBV20-1 to TRBJ2-3; no reliable D call. V dropped 0 bases and J dropped 6 bases, with 4 bases sitting between them. The germline CDR1 and CDR2 sequences are DFQATT and SNEGSKA (reference sequence). This CDR3 contains 11 residues. The CDR3 nucleotides are TGCAGTGCTAGAGATAAGGATACGCAGTATTTT. Amino acids: CSARDKDTQYF.

The V call is TRBV9, the J call TRBJ2-7, with TRBD1 matching over 7 bases. CDR1 is SGDLS, CDR2 YYNGEE, per germline. Unmatched junction bases numbered 10, after V lost 3 bases and J lost 4 bases. The CDR3 has 15 residues. CDR3 DNA sequence: TGTGCCAGCAGCGACCCAGGTAGGGGGCCTTACGAGCAGTACTTC. It translates to CASSDPGRGPYEQYF.

This chain connects TRBV18 to TRBJ2-3, with D possibly matching TRBD2 (5 bases). V lost 2 bases to trimming and J lost 1 base, with 7 bases between them. The CDR3 covers 14 residues. In germline, CDR1 is KGHSH, CDR2 LQKENI. The CDR3 bases are TGTGCCAGCTCACCAAACGGGGGCACAGATACGCAGTATTTT. It is translated as CASSPNGGTDTQYF.

The chain recombines TRBV30 with TRBJ1-5; D is unresolved. The V end lost 1 base, the J end lost 5 bases, and 9 bases lay between the germline ends. Germline V gives CDR1 GTSNPN, CDR2 SVGIG (reference sequence). The CDR3 has 13 amino acids. This CDR3 reads CAWSDGLHQPQHF. The CDR3 nucleotides are TGTGCCTGGAGTGATGGGTTGCATCAGCCCCAGCATTTT.

The CDR3 sequence is CASTLKGGGTEAFF. For the CDR3, the DNA is TGTGCCAGCACCCTAAAGGGAGGCGGCACTGAAGCTTTCTTT. This chain joins TRBV12-3 or TRBV12-4 and TRBJ1-1; D not resolved. This CDR3 spans 14 amino acids. The V and J ends lost 7 bases and 4 bases respectively, with 16 bases between them.

The chain carries TRBV9 and TRBJ2-2, with D perhaps TRBD1 or TRBD2 (5 bases each). CDR1 is SGDLS and CDR2 is YYNGEE in the germline V gene. The length of the CDR3 is 15 residues. Trimming stripped 0 bases from V and 4 bases from J, with 10 bases between. The CDR3 sequence is CASSVDGAATGELFF. The CDR3 coding sequence is TGTGCCAGCAGCGTAGACGGGGCGGCCACCGGGGAGCTGTTTTTT. The variable domain in full, with the rest retrieved from reference TRBV9 and TRBJ2-2, is DSGVTQTPKHLITATGQRVTLRCSPRSGDLSVYWYQQSLDQGLQFLIQYYNGEERAKGNILERFSAQQFPDLHSELNLSSLELGDSALYFCASSVDGAATGELFFGEGSRLTVL.

This chain links TRBV20-1 with TRBJ2-1, with 11 positions matching TRBD2. The trim removed 1 base at V and 6 bases at J, leaving 2 bases unmatched. Germline CDR1 reads DFQATT; CDR2 reads SNEGSKA (reference sequence). The CDR3 totals 14 residues. CDR3 residues: CSARVLAGGNEQFF. The CDR3 DNA reads as TGCAGTGCTAGAGTGCTAGCGGGAGGCAATGAGCAGTTCTTC.

The chain combines TRBV11-2 with TRBJ2-5; D is uncertain. The CDR3 is 13 residues long. Germline V gene data show CDR1 as SGHAT and CDR2 as FQNNGV. V lost 4 bases, J lost 1 base, and 7 bases lay in between. CDR3 amino acids: CASSSQVQETQYF. DNA of the CDR3: TGTGCCAGCAGCTCTCAGGTCCAAGAGACCCAGTACTTC.

The genes are TRBV7-9 and TRBJ2-3, with D possibly called TRBD1 or TRBD2 (6 bases each). The germline V and J ends were trimmed by 2 bases and 3 bases, with 18 bases remaining between them. From germline, CDR1 is SEHNR and CDR2 FQNEAQ (reference sequence). The CDR3 is made up of 17 amino acids. This chain's CDR3 is CASSLRSGAGSTDTQYF. The CDR3 DNA follows: TGTGCCAGCAGCTTAAGGTCGGGGGCAGGGTCAACAGATACGCAGTATTTT.